A selection of T cell receptor beta chains follows, all from one sample in a study of T cells in Graves' hyperthyroidism and ophthalmopathy. MiXCR, run by TCRdb on the multiplex PCR reads, gives a single entry per CDR3 protein. This table has 660,000 or so distinct CDR3 sequences, approximately 42% appearing once. Input material: peripheral blood or thyroid tissue (not recorded which). These receptors came from an adult man with Graves' disease, either hyperthyroidism or ophthalmopathy (not recorded which). CDR3s include the opening cysteine and the closing phenylalanine or tryptophan. The order of the fields is J gene, D gene, V gene, clone size, CDR3 DNA, CDR3 protein. The D gene is left open where the match is weak. Rows may omit the clone size; those that give it use once, few, many or a size class.

j_call: TRBJ2-5; d_call: NA; v_call: TRBV2; clone_size: NA; cdr3_nt: TGTGCCAGCAGTGGGATGACAGAATTACAAGAGACCCAGTACTTC; cdr3_aa: CASSGMTELQETQYF
j_call: TRBJ1-1; d_call: TRBD1; v_call: TRBV6-1; clone_size: NA; cdr3_nt: TGTGCTAGTCCCCGAGGACAGGGGGCAAGGGACACTGAAGCTTTCTTT; cdr3_aa: CASPRGQGARDTEAFF
j_call: TRBJ2-6; d_call: NA; v_call: TRBV6-5; clone_size: NA; cdr3_nt: TGTGCCAGCAGTTTTTTCAGGGGTAGCAGTGCCAACGTCCTGACTTTC; cdr3_aa: CASSFFRGSSANVLTF
j_call: TRBJ2-7; d_call: TRBD2; v_call: TRBV6-6; clone_size: NA; cdr3_nt: TGTGCCAGCAGTGACCGTCTAGCGGGCCCGAAACGCGAGCAGTACTTC; cdr3_aa: CASSDRLAGPKREQYF
j_call: TRBJ2-2; d_call: NA; v_call: TRBV7-9; clone_size: few; cdr3_nt: TGTGCCAGCAGCTTAGTGGACAAACACACCGGGGAGCTGTTTTTT; cdr3_aa: CASSLVDKHTGELFF
j_call: TRBJ2-5; d_call: NA; v_call: TRBV20-1; clone_size: NA; cdr3_nt: TGCAGTGCCAACATTGGAGAAGAGACCCAGTACTTC; cdr3_aa: CSANIGEETQYF
j_call: TRBJ2-7; d_call: TRBD1; v_call: TRBV24-1; clone_size: many; cdr3_nt: TGTGCCACCAGTGAACCGGGACAGGGTTCCGAGCAGTACTTC; cdr3_aa: CATSEPGQGSEQYF
j_call: TRBJ1-2; d_call: NA; v_call: TRBV6-5; clone_size: few; cdr3_nt: TGTGCCAGTATTGAGGGACTTTCTAACTATGGCTACACCTTC; cdr3_aa: CASIEGLSNYGYTF
j_call: TRBJ1-2; d_call: TRBD1; v_call: TRBV12-3/TRBV12-4; clone_size: few; cdr3_nt: TGTGCCAGCAGTTTGGCGGGACAGCTCTATGGCTACACCTTC; cdr3_aa: CASSLAGQLYGYTF
j_call: TRBJ1-3; d_call: NA; v_call: TRBV20-1; clone_size: NA; cdr3_nt: TGCAGTGCTCCTGTCCTTCACTCTGGAAACACCATATATTTT; cdr3_aa: CSAPVLHSGNTIYF
j_call: TRBJ2-7; d_call: TRBD1; v_call: TRBV7-8; clone_size: NA; cdr3_nt: TGTGCCAGCAGCTGGGGACAGGCCACCTACGAGCAGTACTTC; cdr3_aa: CASSWGQATYEQYF
j_call: TRBJ2-7; d_call: TRBD2; v_call: TRBV20-1; clone_size: NA; cdr3_nt: TGCAGTGCTCGTCCTAGCGGGAGGGAAGAGCAGTACTTC; cdr3_aa: CSARPSGREEQYF
j_call: TRBJ1-5; d_call: NA; v_call: TRBV7-9; clone_size: many; cdr3_nt: TGTGCCAGCAGCTCCACTGCCGGCTATAGCAATCAGCCCCAGCATTTT; cdr3_aa: CASSSTAGYSNQPQHF
j_call: TRBJ2-7; d_call: NA; v_call: TRBV5-1; clone_size: NA; cdr3_nt: TGCGCCAGCAGCGGGGCAGCCGAGCAGTACTTC; cdr3_aa: CASSGAAEQYF